This T cell receptor (beta chain) is from a study of T cells of healthy individuals. CDR3 length equals 16 residues. Trimming shortened V by 1 base and J by 0 bases, and 13 bases separated the two germline ends. Germline V gene lookup returns CDR1 DFQATT and CDR2 SNEGSKA (reference sequence). TCRdb itself ran the 5' RACE reads through MiXCR, one entry per CDR3 protein. This table has 95,000 to 100,000 distinct CDR3 sequences, under 20% appearing once. The TCR was taken from a human donor in good health. This chain connects TRBV20-1 to TRBJ1-3; D is perhaps TRBD1 (5 bases). The CDR3 reads CSARGWGLSSGNTIYF. The CDR3 region has the DNA TGCAGTGCTAGAGGTTGGGGACTGAGCTCTGGAAACACCATATATTTT.